This T cell receptor (beta chain) was identified during a study of T cell repertoires in cytomegalovirus infection. In the case of this clonotype: Its target is not known.

TCRdb reanalysed the reads using MiXCR and keeps one entry per CDR3 protein. The sample lists about 830,000 distinct CDR3 sequences, 30% to 35% seen once, with around an eighth in the top ten. The CDR3 contains 15 residues. Germline CDR1 MDHEN, CDR2 SYDVKM. V was clipped by 7 bases and J by 3 bases; unmatched bases: 7. The chain recombines TRBV28 with TRBJ2-3; 10 bases fit TRBD2. This TCR was sampled from a human donor in good health (CMV status not recorded). Some clones in this sample may be carry-over from other donors' samples. The sample here was cultured CD8+ T cells from PBMCs, taken from culture after CMV antigen stimulation. The DNA of the CDR3 is TGTGCCAGCAAGGCCAGCGGGGGGGTTACAGATACGCAGTATTTT. It translates to CASKASGGVTDTQYF. The full variable domain, completed using reference TRBV28 and TRBJ2-3, is DVKVTQSSRYLVKRTGEKVFLECVQDMDHENMFWYRQDPGLGLRLIYFSYDVKMKEKGDIPEGYSVSREKKERFSLILESASTNQTSMYLCASKASGGVTDTQYFGPGTRLTVL.